The following is a TCR beta chain sequence with its context. The source of the sample is a study of early T cells in non-severe SARS-CoV-2 infection. Study-wide context: Sequencing input comprised bulk RNA from unsorted whole blood; chain pairing was not available.

Trimming cost V 2 bases and J 3 bases; bases outside gene matches: 6. Germline V gene sequence: CDR1 ENHRY, CDR2 SYGVKD. CDR3 length equals 15 residues. Unique molecular identifiers were affixed to single, distinct cDNA molecules. TCRdb fed the 5' RACE reads into MiXCR, producing one record per CDR3 protein. The table lists under 100,000 distinct CDR3 sequences, around 15% of them singletons. The J gene is TRBJ2-5, the V gene TRBV10-3; TRBD2 agrees at 7 bases. The TCR sequence derives from an adult who was a healthcare worker with PCR-confirmed SARS-CoV-2 infection or an uninfected control (not recorded which). Sequencing input: whole blood. CDR3 protein: CAISESGESEETQYF. CDR3 bases: TGTGCCATCAGTGAGAGCGGGGAGTCGGAAGAGACCCAGTACTTC.